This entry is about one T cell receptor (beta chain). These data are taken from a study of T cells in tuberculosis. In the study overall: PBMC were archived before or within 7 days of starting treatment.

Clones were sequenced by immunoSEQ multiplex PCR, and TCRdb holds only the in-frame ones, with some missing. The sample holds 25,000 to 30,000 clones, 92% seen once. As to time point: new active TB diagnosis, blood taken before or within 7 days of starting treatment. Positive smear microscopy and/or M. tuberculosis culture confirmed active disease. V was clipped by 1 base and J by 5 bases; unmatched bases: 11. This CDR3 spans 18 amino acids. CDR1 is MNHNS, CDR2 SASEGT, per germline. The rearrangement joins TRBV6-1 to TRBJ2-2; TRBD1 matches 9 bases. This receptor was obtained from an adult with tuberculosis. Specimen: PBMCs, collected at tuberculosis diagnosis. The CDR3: CASSEVQTGTGWTGELFF. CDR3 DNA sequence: TGTGCCAGCAGTGAAGTGCAGACCGGGACAGGGTGGACCGGGGAGCTGTTTTTT.